These 27 T cell receptor beta chains came from one sample sequenced in a study of T cell responses to AZD1222 COVID-19 vaccine. Sequencing was performed with immunoSEQ multiplex PCR; in TCRdb, only in-frame clones are kept and a portion is missing. The sample holds more than 75,000 clones, roughly nine tenths seen once. Sequenced material: peripheral blood, taken on day 0 of AZD1222 vaccination. The receptors originated from an adult in good health.

The V gene is TRBV7-2, the J gene TRBJ1-1; D is possibly TRBD1 (5 bases). The CDR3 runs to 17 residues. The germline CDR1 and CDR2 sequences are SGHTA and FQGNSA. V was clipped by 3 bases and J by 5 bases, with 22 bases between them. The CDR3 reads CASSFRWTVQGRTEAFF. The CDR3, as DNA: TGTGCCAGCAGCTTCCGATGGACGGTCCAGGGTAGAACTGAAGCTTTCTTT.

The genes are TRBV15 and TRBJ1-2, with no clear D. V gave up 1 base and J gave up 4 bases, with 10 bases separating them. This CDR3 is built from 14 residues. Germline V lookup: CDR1 LNHNV, CDR2 YYDKDF (reference sequence). The CDR3 here is CATSRAKGIYGYTF. The CDR3 region has the DNA TGTGCCACCAGCAGAGCCAAGGGAATCTATGGCTACACCTTC.

The V and J genes are TRBV5-6 and TRBJ1-2; TRBD1 is a possible D gene (6 bases). The CDR3 runs to 15 residues. Germline V gene data show CDR1 as SGHDT and CDR2 as YYEEEE. Trimming took 0 bases from V and 7 from J, leaving 16 bases between them. The CDR3 DNA reads TGTGCCAGCAGCTTGGTGGGCAGGGGAATGGGTGGCTACACCTTC. Protein product: CASSLVGRGMGGYTF.

The genes are TRBV4-1 and TRBJ2-2; D uncertain. The V gene lost 6 bases and the J gene lost 6 bases, with 11 bases spanning the gap. This CDR3 is built from 13 residues. Per germline, CDR1 MGHRA and CDR2 YSYEKL. Here the CDR3 DNA reads TGCGCCAGCAGTCTGAGTGTTGCCGGGGAGCTGTTTTTT. It yields the protein CASSLSVAGELFF.

The V call is TRBV19, the J call TRBJ1-1; the D is unclear. Trimming removed 6 bases at V and 4 bases at J, with 15 bases between. The length of the CDR3 is 14 residues. In germline, CDR1 is LNHDA, CDR2 SQIVND (reference sequence). The CDR3 region is CASRPAGLSTEAFF. CDR3 DNA: TGTGCCAGTAGGCCCGCGGGCTTGAGCACTGAAGCTTTCTTT. Based on the CDR3 plus reference TRBV19 and TRBJ1-1, the full variable domain is DGGITQSPKYLFRKEGQNVTLSCEQNLNHDAMYWYRQDPGQGLRLIYYSQIVNDFQKGDIAEGYSVSREKKESFPLTVTSAQKNPTAFYLCASRPAGLSTEAFFGQGTRLTVV.

This chain links TRBV25-1 with TRBJ2-2; D is uncertain. The CDR3 covers 16 residues. V was clipped by 1 base and J by 0 bases, with 9 bases between them. Germline V gives CDR1 MGHDK, CDR2 SYGVNS. The CDR3 loop is CASSEFLTTNTGELFF. The CDR3, as DNA: TGTGCCAGCAGTGAATTTCTAACAACGAACACCGGGGAGCTGTTTTTT.

V is TRBV7-3 and J is TRBJ2-7; D gene ambiguous. The ends were cut back, 5 bases at V and 1 base at J, with 12 bases in the middle. The germline V gene encodes CDR1 SGHTA and CDR2 FQGTGA. The CDR3 totals 14 residues. CDR3 nucleotides: TGTGCCAGCAGCCTCAAGGGTGGGTCCTACGAGCAGTACTTC. The encoded protein is CASSLKGGSYEQYF.

The chain employs TRBV4-1 and TRBJ1-3, with D maybe TRBD1 (5 bases). This CDR3 spans 16 amino acids. Trimming removed 4 bases at V and 0 bases at J, with 13 bases between. Germline V lookup: CDR1 MGHRA, CDR2 YSYEKL. CDR3 DNA: TGCGCCAGCAGCCGGGGACGGACTATCTCTGGAAACACCATATATTTT. Its protein product is CASSRGRTISGNTIYF.

As DNA, the CDR3 is TGCGCCAGCAGTGAGTCGGGAGGGACCTACGAGCAGTACTTC. Its protein is CASSESGGTYEQYF. This chain joins TRBV10-1 and TRBJ2-7; 7 bases are a match to TRBD2. Trimming at V came to 0 bases and at J to 2 bases, leaving 1 base not matched to a gene. This CDR3 contains 14 residues. Germline V gene sequence: CDR1 WNHNN, CDR2 SYGVQD (reference sequence).

The chain uses TRBV5-1 and TRBJ1-2; TRBD1 matches 7 bases. V lost 4 bases, J lost 4 bases, and 7 bases stayed unmatched. Germline V lookup: CDR1 SGHRS, CDR2 YFSETQ. This CDR3 region has 14 residues. The CDR3 loop reads CASSLSGQSYGYTF. The CDR3 DNA sequence: TGCGCCAGCAGCCTATCGGGACAGAGCTATGGCTACACCTTC.

The sample holds one count of this clone. V and J are TRBV27 and TRBJ2-5; D is uncertain. The CDR3 extends over 13 amino acids. V lost 0 bases, J lost 6 bases, and 8 bases lay in between. Germline V CDR1 and CDR2: MNHEY, SMNVEV (reference sequence). The chain's CDR3 is CASSLSWPQTQYF. In DNA form, the CDR3 reads TGTGCCAGCAGTTTATCCTGGCCGCAGACCCAGTACTTC.

J is TRBJ2-1 and V is TRBV5-1; 7 positions match TRBD2. There are 15 residues in the CDR3. J lost 5 bases, V lost 0 bases, and 5 bases had no gene match. Germline V gene lookup returns CDR1 SGHRS and CDR2 YFSETQ. In DNA form, the CDR3 reads TGCGCCAGCAGCTTGGGGACTAGGGGAAACAATGAGCAGTTCTTC. Encoded protein: CASSLGTRGNNEQFF.

J is TRBJ1-5 and V is TRBV6-2 or TRBV6-3, with D perhaps TRBD1 (5 bases). Trimming left V 5 bases short and J 3 bases short, with 20 bases between. Germline CDR1 reads MNHEY; CDR2 reads SVGEGT. There are 17 residues in the CDR3. CDR3 bases: TGTGCCAGCAGTGACGCTACAGGCTCCGGGTTCAATCAGCCCCAGCATTTT. Amino acid sequence: CASSDATGSGFNQPQHF.

This clone was picked up one time. The rearrangement uses TRBV6-1 and TRBJ1-2, with D hard to call. Trimming removed 1 base from V and 3 bases from J, with 15 bases in between. CDR1 is MNHNS and CDR2 is SASEGT in the germline V gene. The CDR3 runs to 16 residues. The CDR3 loop reads CASSEESGYRYYGYTF. In DNA form, the CDR3 reads TGTGCCAGCAGTGAAGAGTCGGGGTATCGGTACTATGGCTACACCTTC.

The chain combines TRBV27 with TRBJ1-2; weak D call: TRBD1 (5 bases). V was cut by 1 base and J by 4 bases, with 16 bases left in between. This CDR3 region has 16 residues. In germline, CDR1 is MNHEY, CDR2 SMNVEV (reference sequence). The CDR3 protein is CASSLFAVGAPYGYTF. The CDR3 DNA reads TGTGCCAGCAGTTTATTCGCCGTAGGGGCCCCCTATGGCTACACCTTC.

This clone showed up just once. The V call is TRBV6-2 or TRBV6-3, the J call TRBJ2-7; D ambiguous. Trimming removed 5 bases at V and 0 bases at J, with 2 bases between. Germline V lookup: CDR1 MNHEY, CDR2 SVGEGT. The CDR3 spans 11 residues. The CDR3, as DNA: TGTGCCAGCAGTCCCTCCTACGAGCAGTACTTC. It translates to CASSPSYEQYF.

V and J are TRBV6-5 and TRBJ2-2, with 12 bases that match TRBD2. Losses at the gene ends were 6 bases for V and 7 bases for J; bases not matched to a gene: 6. The CDR3 totals 15 residues. From germline, CDR1 is MNHEY and CDR2 SVGAGI. As DNA, the CDR3 is TGTGCCAGCAGCCTAGCGGGGGGGCCCGGCGGGGAGCTGTTTTTT. It is translated as CASSLAGGPGGELFF.

The chain couples TRBV5-8 to TRBJ1-5; TRBD1 matches at 8 bases. CDR3 size: 16 residues. Germline CDR1 reads SGHTS; CDR2 reads YDEGEE. With 2 bases clipped from V and 0 bases from J, the junction kept 4 bases outside the gene matches. The CDR3 DNA reads as TGTGCCAGCAGCTTCCGACAGGGGTATAGCAATCAGCCCCAGCATTTT. Protein: CASSFRQGYSNQPQHF.

Written as DNA, the CDR3 is TGTGCCAGCAGTCTCCGGAACGTCGGGGAAGGTACGCAGTATTTT. This gives the protein CASSLRNVGEGTQYF. V usage is TRBV5-5 and J usage is TRBJ2-3, with D possibly TRBD2 on 5 matching bases. With 5 bases removed from V and 8 bases from J, the gap between germline ends came to 21 bases. The CDR3 is made up of 15 amino acids. Germline CDR1 SGHKS, CDR2 YYEKEE (reference sequence).

The chain recombines TRBV9 with TRBJ2-3; D gene uncertain. V lost 0 bases, J lost 3 bases, and 5 bases lay in between. From germline, CDR1 is SGDLS and CDR2 YYNGEE. There are 13 residues in the CDR3. CDR3 amino acids: CASSVGVTDTQYF. CDR3 nucleotide sequence: TGTGCCAGCAGCGTAGGCGTTACAGATACGCAGTATTTT.

This chain links TRBV19 with TRBJ1-5; D is uncertain. Trimming took off 0 bases at V and 2 bases at J, with 17 bases between the two ends. CDR3 length: 18 residues. Germline CDR1 reads LNHDA; CDR2 reads SQIVND (reference sequence). The DNA of the CDR3 is TGTGCCAGTAGTATAGATCCCGTTGTGAAGGGAGGCAATCAGCCCCAGCATTTT. Amino acid sequence: CASSIDPVVKGGNQPQHF.

This clone is a singleton in its sample. V usage is TRBV25-1 and J usage is TRBJ2-5; 7 bases match TRBD1. The CDR3 loop spans 17 amino acids. With 8 bases clipped from V and 4 bases from J, the junction kept 19 bases outside the gene matches. Germline V lookup: CDR1 MGHDK, CDR2 SYGVNS. CDR3 bases: TGTGCCAGCCCAGCGGAGACAGGGCCCCTTTCGAGAGAGACCCAGTACTTC. Amino acid sequence: CASPAETGPLSRETQYF.

A single count supports this clone. The rearrangement joins TRBV27 to TRBJ1-6; the D gene is possibly TRBD1 (6 bases). V shed 2 bases and J shed 10 bases, with 15 bases lying between them. Germline CDR1 MNHEY, CDR2 SMNVEV (reference sequence). The CDR3 covers 15 residues. This CDR3 reads CASSLDWGANSPLHF. The CDR3 DNA reads as TGTGCCAGCAGTTTAGATTGGGGGGCGAACTCACCCCTCCACTTT.

The chain couples TRBV2 to TRBJ1-2; a possible D gene is TRBD1 (5 bases). This CDR3 comprises 13 residues. Germline values: CDR1 SNHLY, CDR2 FYNNEI. The ends were cut back, 6 bases at V and 6 bases at J, with 14 bases in the middle. This CDR3 reads CASRATVVHGYTF. For the CDR3, the DNA is TGTGCCAGCAGGGCGACAGTTGTACATGGCTACACCTTC.

The chain couples TRBV7-3 to TRBJ2-3; TRBD1 agrees at 8 bases. J lost 1 base, V lost 5 bases, and 2 bases had no gene match. The CDR3 is 14 amino acids. The germline V gene has CDR1 SGHTA and CDR2 FQGTGA. For the CDR3, the DNA is TGTGCCAGCAGCCCGGGACAGGGCACAGATACGCAGTATTTT. It encodes CASSPGQGTDTQYF. The full variable domain, in which reference TRBV7-3 and TRBJ2-3 provide the parts outside the CDR3, is GAGVSQTPSNKVTEKGKYVELRCDPISGHTALYWYRQSLGQGPEFLIYFQGTGAADDSGLPNDRFFAVRPEGSVSTLKIQRTERGDSAVYLCASSPGQGTDTQYFGPGTRLTVL.

This clone came up a few times. The genes are TRBV6-1 and TRBJ1-2; maybe TRBD1 (6 bases). This CDR3 is built from 14 residues. Looked up from germline, CDR1 is MNHNS and CDR2 is SASEGT. Trimming took 2 bases from V and 3 from J, leaving 10 bases between them. CDR3 residues: CASSESGGHYGYTF. CDR3 DNA: TGTGCCAGCAGTGAATCGGGGGGGCACTATGGCTACACCTTC.

The V and J genes are TRBV6-4 and TRBJ1-1, with D possibly matching TRBD1 (6 bases). The germline V gene encodes CDR1 MRHNA and CDR2 SNTAGT. With 6 bases removed from V and 0 bases from J, the gap between germline ends came to 23 bases. CDR3 length equals 18 residues. This CDR3 is CASRRRKQGPHMNTEAFF. For the CDR3, the DNA is TGTGCCAGCAGACGGAGAAAACAGGGTCCCCACATGAACACTGAAGCTTTCTTT.